The present entry profiles one TCR beta chain with its context. The data stem from a study of cytotoxic CD8 clonotypes in ibrutinib-treated CLL. Study summary: Response sampling occurred after a median around eleven months of treatment (range 6 to 36).

The V and J ends lost 2 bases and 8 bases, in that order; junction bases with no gene match: 6. Per the germline V gene, CDR1 is MNHNS and CDR2 is SASEGT. This CDR3 comprises 15 residues. With cryopreserved PBMCs as the source, about 2.2 micrograms of genomic DNA went to TCR beta libraries. Sequencing used immunoSEQ multiplex PCR; TCRdb keeps in-frame clones, though not all of them. The sample holds some 17,000 clones, about 64% seen once. This receptor was identified in a human donor with chronic lymphocytic leukemia. The rearrangement uses TRBV6-1 and TRBJ2-1, with 10 bases fitting TRBD2. This sample comprised PBMCs, obtained after 12 months of ibrutinib treatment. The CDR3 DNA is TGTGCCAGCAGTGAATTGGGCGGGACTAGCGATGAGCAGTTCTTC. The encoded protein is CASSELGGTSDEQFF.